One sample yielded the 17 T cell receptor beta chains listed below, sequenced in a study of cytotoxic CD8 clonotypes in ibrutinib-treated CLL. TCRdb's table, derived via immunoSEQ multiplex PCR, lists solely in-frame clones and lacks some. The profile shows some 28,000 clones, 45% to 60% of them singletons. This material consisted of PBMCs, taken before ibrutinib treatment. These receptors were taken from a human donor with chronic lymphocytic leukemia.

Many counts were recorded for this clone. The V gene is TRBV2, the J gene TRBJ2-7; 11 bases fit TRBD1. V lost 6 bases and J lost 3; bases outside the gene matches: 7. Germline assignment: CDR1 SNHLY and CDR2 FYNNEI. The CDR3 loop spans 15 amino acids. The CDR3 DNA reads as TGTGCCAGCAGATTACCGGGACAGGGGGGCTACGAGCAGTACTTC. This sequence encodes CASRLPGQGGYEQYF.

The CDR3 region has the DNA TGTGCCAGCAGCTTCTCTTACACCGGGGAGCTGTTTTTT. Encoded protein: CASSFSYTGELFF. This chain links TRBV7-3 with TRBJ2-2; D unclear. This CDR3 contains 13 residues. Trimming pared 3 bases from V and 3 bases from J, leaving 5 bases between. Germline CDR1 and CDR2: SGHTA and FQGTGA.

CDR3 residues: CASSYGGLITGELFF. The CDR3 nucleotides read TGTGCCAGCAGTTATGGGGGGCTAATTACCGGGGAGCTGTTTTTT. The rearrangement uses TRBV6-5 and TRBJ2-2; D assignment may be TRBD1 or TRBD2 (6 bases each). CDR3 length: 15 amino acids. Germline V CDR1 and CDR2: MNHEY, SVGAGI. Trimming removed 3 bases from V and 5 bases from J, with 13 bases in between.

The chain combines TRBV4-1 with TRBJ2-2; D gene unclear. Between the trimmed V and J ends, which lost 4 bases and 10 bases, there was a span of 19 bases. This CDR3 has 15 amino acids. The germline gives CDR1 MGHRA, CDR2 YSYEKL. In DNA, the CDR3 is TGCGCCAGCAGCCTAAGCCCCTGGACGGGCGAGGAGCTGTTTTTT. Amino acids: CASSLSPWTGEELFF.

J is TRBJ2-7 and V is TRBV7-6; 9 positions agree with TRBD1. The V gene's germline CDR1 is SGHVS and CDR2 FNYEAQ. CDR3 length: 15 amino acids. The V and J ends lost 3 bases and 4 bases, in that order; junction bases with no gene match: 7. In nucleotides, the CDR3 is TGTGCCAGCAGCTTTGATGGGACAGGGATATACGAGCAGTACTTC. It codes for CASSFDGTGIYEQYF.

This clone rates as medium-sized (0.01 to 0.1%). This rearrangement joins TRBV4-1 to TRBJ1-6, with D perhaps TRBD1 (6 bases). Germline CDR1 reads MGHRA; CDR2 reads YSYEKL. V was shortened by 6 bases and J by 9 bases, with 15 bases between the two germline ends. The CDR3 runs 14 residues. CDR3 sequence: CASSTGQVLSPLHF. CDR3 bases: TGCGCCAGCAGTACGGGACAAGTCCTTTCACCCCTCCACTTT.

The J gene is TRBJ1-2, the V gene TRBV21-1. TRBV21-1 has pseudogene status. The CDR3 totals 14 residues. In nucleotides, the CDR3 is TGTGCCAGCAGCTCTTCAGGGAATCCGGGAGGCTACACCTTC. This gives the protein CASSSSGNPGGYTF.

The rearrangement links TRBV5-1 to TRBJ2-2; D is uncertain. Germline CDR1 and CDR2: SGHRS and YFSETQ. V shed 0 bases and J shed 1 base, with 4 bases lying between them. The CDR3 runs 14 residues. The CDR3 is CASSLEGNTGELFF. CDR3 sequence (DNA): TGCGCCAGCAGCTTGGAGGGGAACACCGGGGAGCTGTTTTTT. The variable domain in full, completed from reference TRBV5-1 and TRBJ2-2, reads KAGVTQTPRYLIKTRGQQVTLSCSPISGHRSVSWYQQTPGQGLQFLFEYFSETQRNKGNFPGRFSGRQFSNSRSEMNVSTLELGDSALYLCASSLEGNTGELFFGEGSRLTVL.

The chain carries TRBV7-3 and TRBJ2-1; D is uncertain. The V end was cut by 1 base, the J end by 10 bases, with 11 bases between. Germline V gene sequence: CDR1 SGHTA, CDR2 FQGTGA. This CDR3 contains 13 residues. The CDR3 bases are TGTGCCAGCAGCTTAAGTACGGATTTGGAGCAGTTCTTC. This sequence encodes CASSLSTDLEQFF.

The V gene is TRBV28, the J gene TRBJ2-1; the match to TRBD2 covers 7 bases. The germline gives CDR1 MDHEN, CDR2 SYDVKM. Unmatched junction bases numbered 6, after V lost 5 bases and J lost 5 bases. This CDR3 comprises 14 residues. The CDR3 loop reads CASSLLGGDNEQFF. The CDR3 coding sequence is TGTGCCAGCAGTCTACTTGGGGGGGACAATGAGCAGTTCTTC. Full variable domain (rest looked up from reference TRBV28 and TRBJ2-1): DVKVTQSSRYLVKRTGEKVFLECVQDMDHENMFWYRQDPGLGLRLIYFSYDVKMKEKGDIPEGYSVSREKKERFSLILESASTNQTSMYLCASSLLGGDNEQFFGPGTRLTVL.

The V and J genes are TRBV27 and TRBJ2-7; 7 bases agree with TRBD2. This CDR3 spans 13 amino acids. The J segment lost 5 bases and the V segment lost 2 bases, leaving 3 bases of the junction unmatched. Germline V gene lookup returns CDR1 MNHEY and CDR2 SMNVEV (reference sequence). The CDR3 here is CASSLREGNEQYF. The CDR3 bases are TGTGCCAGCAGTTTAAGGGAGGGCAACGAGCAGTACTTC.

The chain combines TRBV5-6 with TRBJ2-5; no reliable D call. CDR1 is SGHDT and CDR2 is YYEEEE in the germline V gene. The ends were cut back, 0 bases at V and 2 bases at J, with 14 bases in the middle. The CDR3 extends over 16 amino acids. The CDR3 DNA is TGTGCCAGCAGCTTGGTCGTCCTTGCAGTTCAAGAGACCCAGTACTTC. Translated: CASSLVVLAVQETQYF.

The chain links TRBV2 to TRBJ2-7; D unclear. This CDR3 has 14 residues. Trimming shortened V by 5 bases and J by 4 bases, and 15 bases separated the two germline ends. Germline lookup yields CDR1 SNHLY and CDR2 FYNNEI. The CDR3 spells CASSLENGPYEQYF. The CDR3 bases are TGTGCCAGCAGTCTAGAAAATGGCCCGTACGAGCAGTACTTC.

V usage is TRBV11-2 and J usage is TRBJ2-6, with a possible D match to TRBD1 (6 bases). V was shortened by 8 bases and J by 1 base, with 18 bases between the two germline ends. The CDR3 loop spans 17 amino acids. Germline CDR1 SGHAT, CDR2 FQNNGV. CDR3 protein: CASGRTGFYSGANVLTF. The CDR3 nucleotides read TGTGCCAGCGGAAGAACAGGGTTCTATTCTGGGGCCAACGTCCTGACTTTC.

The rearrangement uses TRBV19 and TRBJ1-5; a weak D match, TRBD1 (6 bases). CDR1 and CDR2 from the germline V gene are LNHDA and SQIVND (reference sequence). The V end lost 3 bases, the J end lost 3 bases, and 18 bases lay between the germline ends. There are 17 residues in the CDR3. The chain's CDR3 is CASSILEGGHHNQPQHF. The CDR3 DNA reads TGTGCCAGTAGTATCTTGGAAGGGGGGCACCACAATCAGCCCCAGCATTTT.

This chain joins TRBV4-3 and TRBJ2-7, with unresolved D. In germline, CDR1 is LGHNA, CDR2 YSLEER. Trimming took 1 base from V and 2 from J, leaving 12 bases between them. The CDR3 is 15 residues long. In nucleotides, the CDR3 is TGCGCCAGCAGCCAAGCGTCGTGGGAACCCTACGAGCAGTACTTC. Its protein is CASSQASWEPYEQYF.

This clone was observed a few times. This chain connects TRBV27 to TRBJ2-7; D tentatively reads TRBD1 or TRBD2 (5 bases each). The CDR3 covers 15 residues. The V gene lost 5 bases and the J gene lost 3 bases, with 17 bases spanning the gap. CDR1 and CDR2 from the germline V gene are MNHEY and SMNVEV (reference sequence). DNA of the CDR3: TGTGCCAGCAGTCGTTGGGGCGCCGGAGGCTACGAGCAGTACTTC. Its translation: CASSRWGAGGYEQYF.